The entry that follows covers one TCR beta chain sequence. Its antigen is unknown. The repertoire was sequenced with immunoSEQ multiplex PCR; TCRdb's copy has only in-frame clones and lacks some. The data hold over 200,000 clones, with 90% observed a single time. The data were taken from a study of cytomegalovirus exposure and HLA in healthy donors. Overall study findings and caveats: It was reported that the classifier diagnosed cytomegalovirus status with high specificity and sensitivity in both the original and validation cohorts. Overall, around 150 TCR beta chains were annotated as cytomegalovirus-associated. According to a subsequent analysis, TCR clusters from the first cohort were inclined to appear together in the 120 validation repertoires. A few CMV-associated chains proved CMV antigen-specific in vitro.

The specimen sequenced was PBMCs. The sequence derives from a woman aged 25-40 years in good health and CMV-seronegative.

This chain's CDR3 is CASNPLAGGGEQYF. CDR3 bases: TGTGCCAGCAACCCACTAGCGGGAGGGGGCGAGCAGTACTTC. This chain links TRBV5-4 with TRBJ2-7, with 13 bases aligning to TRBD2. Germline lookup yields CDR1 SGHNT and CDR2 YYREEE (reference sequence). The CDR3 has 14 residues. V shed 6 bases, J shed 6 bases, and the junction held 6 bases outside the gene matches.